A selection of T cell receptor beta chains follows, all from one sample in a study of a mutant IDH1 vaccine in newly diagnosed glioma. These receptors lack a known antigen. Libraries were prepared by immunoSEQ multiplex PCR; TCRdb keeps only in-frame clonotypes and omits some of them. This sample has about 94,000 clones, with about nine tenths found just once. Sequencing was performed on PBMCs, taken from a glioma patient whose treatment included an IDH1 peptide vaccine. These receptors originate from a woman aged 50 to 60 with glioma. CDR3s include the opening cysteine and the closing phenylalanine or tryptophan. The D gene is left open where the match is weak. The listing skips clone size in some rows; elsewhere it reads once, few, many or a size class.

TRBV9,TRBD1,TRBJ2-7,NA,CASSPSTGDREQYF,TGTGCCAGCAGCCCATCGACAGGGGATCGCGAGCAGTACTTC
TRBV7-9,NA,TRBJ2-1,NA,CASSSGIIGSSYNEQFF,TGTGCCAGCAGCTCCGGAATCATCGGCAGCTCCTACAATGAGCAGTTCTTC
TRBV29-1,TRBD2,TRBJ2-1,NA,CSVVTSGSPSSYNEQFF,TGCAGCGTTGTGACTAGCGGGAGTCCCAGCTCCTACAATGAGCAGTTCTTC
TRBV5-1,TRBD1,TRBJ2-7,NA,CASSLTGQGFYEQYF,TGCGCCAGCAGCTTGACGGGACAGGGATTCTACGAGCAGTACTTC
TRBV6-5,NA,TRBJ1-5,NA,CASIYSGGNQPQHF,TGTGCCAGCATCTACTCGGGGGGCAATCAGCCCCAGCATTTT
TRBV15,NA,TRBJ2-7,NA,CATSRGYSEAEQYF,TGTGCCACCAGCAGAGGGTATAGCGAGGCCGAGCAGTACTTC
TRBV30,TRBD2,TRBJ2-7,NA,CAWASGILSEQYF,TGTGCCTGGGCTAGCGGGATATTATCCGAGCAGTACTTC
TRBV28,TRBD2,TRBJ2-7,NA,CASSLLAGEQYF,TGTGCCAGCAGTCTTCTAGCGGGCGAGCAGTACTTC
TRBV30,NA,TRBJ2-3,NA,CAWILPGVTDTQYF,TGTGCCTGGATACTCCCCGGTGTAACAGATACGCAGTATTTT
TRBV5-1,TRBD1,TRBJ1-1,NA,CASSLGQGARTEAFF,TGCGCCAGCAGCTTGGGACAGGGGGCACGCACTGAAGCTTTCTTT
TRBV28,NA,TRBJ1-3,NA,CASSPTTWTGNTIYF,TGTGCCAGCAGCCCTACAACGTGGACTGGAAACACCATATATTTT
TRBV4-1,NA,TRBJ1-6,NA,CASSQAGNSPLHF,TGCGCCAGCAGCCAGGCGGGAAATTCACCCCTCCACTTT
TRBV4-1,TRBD2,TRBJ2-1,NA,CASSPLPSGYYNEQFF,TGCGCCAGCAGCCCCCTTCCTAGCGGGTACTACAATGAGCAGTTCTTC
TRBV11-3,NA,TRBJ1-1,NA,CASSYGGGQNTEAFF,TGTGCCAGCAGCTACGGGGGTGGACAGAACACTGAAGCTTTCTTT
TRBV30,NA,TRBJ1-6,NA,CAWSVPQQPYDDNSPLHF,TGTGCCTGGAGTGTACCCCAGCAGCCTTATGACGATAATTCACCCCTCCACTTT
TRBV5-1,TRBD2,TRBJ2-1,few,CASSWAGASGYNEQFF,TGCGCCAGCAGCTGGGCGGGGGCTAGCGGGTACAATGAGCAGTTCTTC